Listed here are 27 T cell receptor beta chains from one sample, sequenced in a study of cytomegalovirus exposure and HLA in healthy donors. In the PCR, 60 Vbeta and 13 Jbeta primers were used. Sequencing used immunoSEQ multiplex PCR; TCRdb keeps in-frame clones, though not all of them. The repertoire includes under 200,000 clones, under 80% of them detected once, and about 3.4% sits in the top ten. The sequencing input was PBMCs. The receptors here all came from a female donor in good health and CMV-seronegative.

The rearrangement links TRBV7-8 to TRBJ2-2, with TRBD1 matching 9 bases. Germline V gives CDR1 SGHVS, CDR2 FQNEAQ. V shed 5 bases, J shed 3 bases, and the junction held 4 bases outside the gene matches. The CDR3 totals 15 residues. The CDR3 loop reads CASSKGTGHTGELFF. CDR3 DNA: TGTGCCAGCAGCAAGGGGACAGGGCACACCGGGGAGCTGTTTTTT. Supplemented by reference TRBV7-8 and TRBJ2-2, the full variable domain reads GAGVSQSPRYKVAKRGQDVALRCDPISGHVSLFWYQQALGQGPEFLTYFQNEAQLDKSGLPSDRFFAERPEGSVSTLKIQRTQQEDSAVYLCASSKGTGHTGELFFGEGSRLTVL.

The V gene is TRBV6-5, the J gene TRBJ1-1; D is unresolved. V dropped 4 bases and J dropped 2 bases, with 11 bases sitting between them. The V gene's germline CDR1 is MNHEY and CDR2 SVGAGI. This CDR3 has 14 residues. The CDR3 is CASSSSQANTEAFF. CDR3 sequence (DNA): TGTGCCAGCAGTTCATCGCAGGCTAACACTGAAGCTTTCTTT.

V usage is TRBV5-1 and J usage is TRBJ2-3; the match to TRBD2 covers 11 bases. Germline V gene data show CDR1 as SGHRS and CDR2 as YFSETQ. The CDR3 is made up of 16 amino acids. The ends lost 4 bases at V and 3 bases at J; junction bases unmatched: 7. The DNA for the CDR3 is TGCGCCAGCAGCCCGGAGGTAGCGGGAGGGACAGATACGCAGTATTTT. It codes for CASSPEVAGGTDTQYF.

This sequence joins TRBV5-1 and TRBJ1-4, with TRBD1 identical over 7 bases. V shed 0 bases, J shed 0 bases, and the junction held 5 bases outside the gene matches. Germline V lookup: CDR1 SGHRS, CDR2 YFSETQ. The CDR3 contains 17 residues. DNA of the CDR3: TGCGCCAGCAGCTTGGAGGGGGCAAGAGCAACTAATGAAAAACTGTTTTTT. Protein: CASSLEGARATNEKLFF.

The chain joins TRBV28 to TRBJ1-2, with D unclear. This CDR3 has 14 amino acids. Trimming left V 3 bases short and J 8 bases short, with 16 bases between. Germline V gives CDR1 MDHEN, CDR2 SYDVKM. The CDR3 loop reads CASSLRFGDTGYTF. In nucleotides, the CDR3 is TGTGCCAGCAGTTTGCGGTTCGGTGATACAGGCTACACCTTC.

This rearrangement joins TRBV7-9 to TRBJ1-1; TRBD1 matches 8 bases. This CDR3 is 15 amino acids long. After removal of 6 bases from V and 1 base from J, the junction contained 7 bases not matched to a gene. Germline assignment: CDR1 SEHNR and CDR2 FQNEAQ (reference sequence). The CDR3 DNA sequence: TGTGCCAGCAGTGGGGGACAGGCCACGAACACTGAAGCTTTCTTT. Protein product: CASSGGQATNTEAFF.

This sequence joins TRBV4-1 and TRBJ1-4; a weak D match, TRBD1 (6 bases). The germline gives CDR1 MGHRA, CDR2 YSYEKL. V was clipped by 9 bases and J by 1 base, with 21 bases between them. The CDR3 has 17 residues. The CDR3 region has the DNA TGCGCCAGTAGGGGTCTTGGGGGGGCCGGAACTAATGAAAAACTGTTTTTT. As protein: CASRGLGGAGTNEKLFF.

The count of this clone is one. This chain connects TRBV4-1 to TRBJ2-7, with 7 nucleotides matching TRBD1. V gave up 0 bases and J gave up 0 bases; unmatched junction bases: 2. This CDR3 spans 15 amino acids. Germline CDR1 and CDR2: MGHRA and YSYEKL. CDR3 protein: CASSQDRGFSYEQYF. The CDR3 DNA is TGCGCCAGCAGCCAAGACAGGGGGTTCTCCTACGAGCAGTACTTC.

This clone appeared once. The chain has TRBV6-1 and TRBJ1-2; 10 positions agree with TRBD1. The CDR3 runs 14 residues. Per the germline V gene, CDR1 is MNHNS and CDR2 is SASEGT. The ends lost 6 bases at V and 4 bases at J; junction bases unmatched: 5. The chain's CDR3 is CASRLGQGVYGYTF. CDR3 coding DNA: TGTGCCAGCAGACTAGGACAGGGGGTCTATGGCTACACCTTC.

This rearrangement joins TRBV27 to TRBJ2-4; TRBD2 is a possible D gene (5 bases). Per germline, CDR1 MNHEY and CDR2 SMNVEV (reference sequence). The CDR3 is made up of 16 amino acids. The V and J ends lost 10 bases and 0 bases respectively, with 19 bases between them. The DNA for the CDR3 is TGTGCCACCCGAGACGAACCCGGGATAGCCAAAAACATTCAGTACTTC. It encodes CATRDEPGIAKNIQYF.

In DNA, the CDR3 is TGTGCCAGCCGGACTAGCGGGGGGTCGAACACCGGGGAGCTGTTTTTT. It codes for CASRTSGGSNTGELFF. J is TRBJ2-2 and V is TRBV18, with 14 nucleotides matching TRBD2. Germline CDR1 is KGHSH and CDR2 is LQKENI. The CDR3 has 16 amino acids. The V and J ends lost 8 bases and 0 bases, in that order; junction bases with no gene match: 2.

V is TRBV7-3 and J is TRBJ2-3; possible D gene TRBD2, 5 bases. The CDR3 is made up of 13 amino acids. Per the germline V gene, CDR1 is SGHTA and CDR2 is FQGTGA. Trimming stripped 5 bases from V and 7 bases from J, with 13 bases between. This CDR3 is CASSLLRENTQYF. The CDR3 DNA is TGTGCCAGCAGCCTCCTGAGGGAGAATACGCAGTATTTT.

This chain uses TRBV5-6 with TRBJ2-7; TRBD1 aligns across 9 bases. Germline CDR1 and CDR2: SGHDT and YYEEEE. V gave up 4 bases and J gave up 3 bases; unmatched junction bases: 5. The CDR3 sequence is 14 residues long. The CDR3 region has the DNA TGTGCCAGCAGCGCGGGACAGGGTTACTACGAGCAGTACTTC. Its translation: CASSAGQGYYEQYF.

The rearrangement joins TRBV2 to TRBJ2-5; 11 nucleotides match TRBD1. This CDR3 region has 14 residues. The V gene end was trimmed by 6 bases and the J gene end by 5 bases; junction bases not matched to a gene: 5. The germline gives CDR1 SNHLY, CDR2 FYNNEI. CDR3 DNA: TGTGCCAGCAGGGACAGGGGGCGCGGGGAGACCCAGTACTTC. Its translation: CASRDRGRGETQYF.

The CDR3 DNA sequence: TGCGCCAGCAGCTTGGATGTCTCCGCGGGGGAGCAGTACTTC. It translates to CASSLDVSAGEQYF. The chain combines TRBV5-1 with TRBJ2-7, with D maybe TRBD2 (6 bases). Trimming shortened V by 0 bases and J by 7 bases, and 14 bases separated the two germline ends. The CDR3 consists of 14 residues. Germline V gene data show CDR1 as SGHRS and CDR2 as YFSETQ.

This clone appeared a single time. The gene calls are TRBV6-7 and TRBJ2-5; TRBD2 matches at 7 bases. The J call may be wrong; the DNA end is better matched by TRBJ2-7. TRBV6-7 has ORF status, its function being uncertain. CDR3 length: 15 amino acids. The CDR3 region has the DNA TGTGCCAGCACCAAGGGGCGGGAGCGGCTCCACGAGCAGTACTTC. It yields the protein CASTKGRERLHEQYF.

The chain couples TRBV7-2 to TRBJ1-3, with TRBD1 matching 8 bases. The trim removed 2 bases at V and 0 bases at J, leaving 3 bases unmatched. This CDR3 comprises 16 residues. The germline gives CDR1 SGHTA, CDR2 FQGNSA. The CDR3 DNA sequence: TGTGCCAGCAGCTTATTCACAGGGGGCTCTGGAAACACCATATATTTT. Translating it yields CASSLFTGGSGNTIYF.

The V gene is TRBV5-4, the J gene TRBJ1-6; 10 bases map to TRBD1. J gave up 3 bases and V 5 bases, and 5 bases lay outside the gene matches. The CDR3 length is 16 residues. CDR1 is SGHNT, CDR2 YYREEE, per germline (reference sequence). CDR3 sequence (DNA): TGTGCCAGCAGTCCCGACAGGGGGCTCTATAATTCACCCCTCCACTTT. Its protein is CASSPDRGLYNSPLHF.

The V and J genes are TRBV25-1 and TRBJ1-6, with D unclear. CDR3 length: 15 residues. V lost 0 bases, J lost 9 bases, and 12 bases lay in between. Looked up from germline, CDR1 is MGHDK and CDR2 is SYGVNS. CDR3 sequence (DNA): TGTGCCAGCAGTGAATATGTGACCTCGGGTTCACCCCTCCACTTT. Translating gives CASSEYVTSGSPLHF. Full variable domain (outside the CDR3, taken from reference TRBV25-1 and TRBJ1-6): EADIYQTPRYLVIGTGKKITLECSQTMGHDKMYWYQQDPGMELHLIHYSYGVNSTEKGDLSSESTVSRIRTEHFPLTLESARPSHTSQYLCASSEYVTSGSPLHFGNGTRLTVT.

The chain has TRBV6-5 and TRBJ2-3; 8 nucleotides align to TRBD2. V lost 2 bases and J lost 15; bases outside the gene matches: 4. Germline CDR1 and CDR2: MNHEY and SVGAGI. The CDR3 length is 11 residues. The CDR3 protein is CASSYGTSFYF. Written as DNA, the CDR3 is TGTGCCAGCAGTTACGGGACTAGTTTTTATTTT.

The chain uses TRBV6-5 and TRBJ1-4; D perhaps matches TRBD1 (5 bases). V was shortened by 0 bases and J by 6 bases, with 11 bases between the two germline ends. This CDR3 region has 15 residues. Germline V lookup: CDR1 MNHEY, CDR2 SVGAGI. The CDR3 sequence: CASSYSNGGDEKLFF. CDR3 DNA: TGTGCCAGCAGTTACTCGAACGGAGGGGATGAAAAACTGTTTTTT.

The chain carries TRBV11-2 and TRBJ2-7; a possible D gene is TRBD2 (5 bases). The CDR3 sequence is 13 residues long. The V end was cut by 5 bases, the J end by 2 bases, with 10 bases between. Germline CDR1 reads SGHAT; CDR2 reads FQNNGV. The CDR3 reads CASSLSGTYEQYF. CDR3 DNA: TGTGCCAGCAGCCTCAGCGGAACCTACGAGCAGTACTTC.

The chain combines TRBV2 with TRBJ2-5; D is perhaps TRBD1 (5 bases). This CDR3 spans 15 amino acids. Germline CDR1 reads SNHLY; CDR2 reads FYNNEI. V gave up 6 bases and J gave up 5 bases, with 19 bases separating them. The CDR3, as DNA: TGTGCCAGCAGGGCCCCCACAGGTATCGGTGAGACCCAGTACTTC. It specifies CASRAPTGIGETQYF.

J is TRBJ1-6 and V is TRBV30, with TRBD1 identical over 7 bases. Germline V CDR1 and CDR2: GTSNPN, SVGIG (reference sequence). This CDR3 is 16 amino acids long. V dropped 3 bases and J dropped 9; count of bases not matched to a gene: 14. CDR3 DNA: TGTGCCTGGAGCTTAACAGGGGAAATACGTCGTTCACCCCTCCACTTT. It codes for CAWSLTGEIRRSPLHF.

This CDR3 reads CASSPAVGGSGGANTQYF. CDR3 bases: TGTGCCAGCAGCCCAGCCGTAGGTGGTAGCGGGGGGGCAAATACGCAGTATTTT. This chain connects TRBV7-3 to TRBJ2-3; 11 nucleotides agree with TRBD2. The V segment lost 5 bases and the J segment 7 bases; nucleotides outside the gene matches: 17. The CDR3 extends over 18 amino acids. Germline V gene data show CDR1 as SGHTA and CDR2 as FQGTGA.

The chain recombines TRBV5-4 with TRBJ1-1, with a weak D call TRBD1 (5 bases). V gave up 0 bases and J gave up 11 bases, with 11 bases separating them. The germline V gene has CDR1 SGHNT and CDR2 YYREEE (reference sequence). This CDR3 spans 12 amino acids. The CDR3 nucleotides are TGTGCCAGCAGCTTGGAGGGGTTTGGTGCTTTCTTT. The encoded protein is CASSLEGFGAFF.

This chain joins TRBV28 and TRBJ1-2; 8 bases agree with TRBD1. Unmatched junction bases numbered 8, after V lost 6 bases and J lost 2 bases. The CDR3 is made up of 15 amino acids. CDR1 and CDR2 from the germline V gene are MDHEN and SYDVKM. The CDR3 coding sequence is TGTGCCAGCAGCCCCACGGGACAGGCAAACTATGGCTACACCTTC. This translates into CASSPTGQANYGYTF.